This T cell receptor (beta chain) is from a study of blood T cell repertoires in COVID-19. At the level of the study: Acute and convalescent COVID-19 specimens originated in the United States, Italy and Spain. Sample material is recorded as cDNA or gDNA derived from T cells, B-cell-depleted T cells, or PBMCs.

Original methodology: Nucleated cell number was recorded as an estimate derived from reference gene primer amplification. The assay was immunoSEQ multiplex PCR, and TCRdb's table has in-frame clones only and misses some. The V and J calls and clone size were taken over from that table, and D and trimming were inferred from the DNA. Of about 100,000 clones listed, 70% to 80% are singletons. This CDR3 spans 15 amino acids. With 4 bases clipped from V and 4 bases from J, the junction kept 5 bases outside the gene matches. Per the germline V gene, CDR1 is MNHEY and CDR2 is SMNVEV (reference sequence). The sequenced sample was peripheral blood. J is TRBJ2-1 and V is TRBV27, with 9 bases fitting TRBD1. The sequence derives from a woman aged 65 to 85 with acute or convalescent COVID-19. The CDR3 DNA is TGTGCCAGCAGTTGGAACAGGGGGCTTTACAATGAGCAGTTCTTC. It codes for CASSWNRGLYNEQFF.